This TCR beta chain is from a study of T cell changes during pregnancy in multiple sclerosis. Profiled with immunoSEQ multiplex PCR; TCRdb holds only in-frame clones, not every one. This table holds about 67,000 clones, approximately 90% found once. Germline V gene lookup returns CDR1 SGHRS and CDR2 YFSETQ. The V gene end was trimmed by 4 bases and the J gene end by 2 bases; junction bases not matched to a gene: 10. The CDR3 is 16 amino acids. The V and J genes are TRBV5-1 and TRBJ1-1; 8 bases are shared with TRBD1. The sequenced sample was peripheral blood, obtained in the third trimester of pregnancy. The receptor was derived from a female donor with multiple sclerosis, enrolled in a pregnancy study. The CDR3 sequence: CASSQEQQGVNTEAFF. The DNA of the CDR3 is TGCGCCAGCAGCCAGGAACAACAGGGGGTTAACACTGAAGCTTTCTTT.